This paragraph reports one T cell receptor beta chain. Its specificity is not known. This CDR3 is built from 16 residues. V was clipped by 5 bases and J by 8 bases; unmatched bases: 12. The germline V gene has CDR1 SGHAT and CDR2 FQNNGV. These data belong to a study of cytotoxic CD8 clonotypes in ibrutinib-treated CLL. The wider study: The study recorded mean values of approximately 260,000 productive templates and 94,082 productive rearrangements per sample.

Study-wide results and caveats: Once treatment began, public clonotypes, which were uncommon, contracted or stayed stable.

Method: immunoSEQ multiplex PCR; TCRdb's copy keeps in-frame clones and lacks some. The sample contains approximately 45,000 clones, over 60% of which appear only once. The sample here was PBMCs, taken after 24 months of ibrutinib treatment. The V and J genes are TRBV11-2 and TRBJ2-3, with 11 nucleotides matching TRBD2. The clonotype originates from a human donor with chronic lymphocytic leukemia. The chain's CDR3 is CASSMLAGGLSLTQYF. The CDR3 bases are TGTGCCAGCAGCATGTTAGCGGGGGGGCTCTCCCTTACGCAGTATTTT.